The T cell receptor (beta chain) described here comes from a study of blood T cell repertoires in COVID-19. Sequenced by immunoSEQ multiplex PCR; TCRdb stores in-frame clones only, minus some. This table holds some 300,000 clones, more than 85% found once. Trimming took 6 bases from V and 2 from J, leaving 10 bases between them. Germline-derived CDR1 and CDR2 are MNHEY and SMNVEV (reference sequence). The CDR3 has 13 residues. Participant ages covered about 18 to 95 years across about 25 US areas. The chain carries TRBV27 and TRBJ1-2; D is perhaps TRBD1 (5 bases). The sample was PBMCs or T cells enriched from blood (not recorded which). This TCR derives from a woman in her 30s who had recovered from COVID-19. This chain's CDR3 is CASRMTVNYGYTF. The CDR3 DNA sequence: TGTGCCAGCAGAATGACAGTGAACTATGGCTACACCTTC.